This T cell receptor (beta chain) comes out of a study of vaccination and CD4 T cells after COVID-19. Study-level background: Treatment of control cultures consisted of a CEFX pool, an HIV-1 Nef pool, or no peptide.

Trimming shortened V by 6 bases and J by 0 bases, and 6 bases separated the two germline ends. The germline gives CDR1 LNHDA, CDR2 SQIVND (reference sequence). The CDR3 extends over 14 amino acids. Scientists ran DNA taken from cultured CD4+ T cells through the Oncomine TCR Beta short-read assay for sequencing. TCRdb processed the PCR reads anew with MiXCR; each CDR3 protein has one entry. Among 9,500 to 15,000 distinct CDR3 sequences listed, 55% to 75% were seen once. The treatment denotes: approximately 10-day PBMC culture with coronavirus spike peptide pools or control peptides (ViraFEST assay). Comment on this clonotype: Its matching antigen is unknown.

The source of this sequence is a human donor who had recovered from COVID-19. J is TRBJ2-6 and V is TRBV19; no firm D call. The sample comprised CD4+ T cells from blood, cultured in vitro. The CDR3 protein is CASRTDSGANVLTF. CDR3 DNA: TGTGCCAGTAGGACGGACTCTGGGGCCAACGTCCTGACTTTC. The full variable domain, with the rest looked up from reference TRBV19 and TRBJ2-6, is DGGITQSPKYLFRKEGQNVTLSCEQNLNHDAMYWYRQDPGQGLRLIYYSQIVNDFQKGDIAEGYSVSREKKESFPLTVTSAQKNPTAFYLCASRTDSGANVLTFGAGSRLTVL.